The clone carrying this TCR beta chain has at least ten counts. Its antigen is not identified. The data derive from a study of T cells after yellow fever vaccination. CDR1 and CDR2 from the germline V gene are SNHLY and FYNNEI. Trimming took 5 bases from V and 0 from J, leaving 11 bases between them. The CDR3 has 14 residues. As TCR cDNA was made by 5'RACE template switching, a universal primer site and UMIs were added. TCRdb reprocessed the 5' RACE reads via MiXCR and lists one record per CDR3 protein. Of approximately 160,000 distinct CDR3 sequences listed, approximately 9.7% are singletons. Overall study results and limits: High-abundance clonotypes from the bulk population could contaminate FACS-sorted repertoires. Shared CD4/CD8 clonotypes were a small share, likely from convergent recombination. The secondary T-cell response peaked on day 5, not day 15, but was weaker.

V usage is TRBV2 and J usage is TRBJ2-7; D is possibly TRBD1 (6 bases). Source: CD8+ T cells sorted from PBMCs, taken 45 days after the yellow fever booster vaccination. The source of this sequence is a man between 18 and 29 years old who received the YFV17D yellow fever vaccine. The CDR3 DNA is TGTGCCAGCAGTCCAAGGACAGTCTCCTACGAGCAGTACTTC. It yields the protein CASSPRTVSYEQYF.